This T cell receptor beta chain was identified in a study of human T cells and chemical hapten exposure. Study details: Small volume differences among pooled libraries mainly caused per-sample TCR yield variation. Study results and caveats: Correlating positively with patch test score were the PT1 expanded TCR counts.

Indicated time point: pre-sensitization, week 0. Treatment: therapeutic diphenylcyclopropenone sensitization with weekly scalp DPC. The length of the CDR3 is 21 residues. After removal of 3 bases from V and 0 bases from J, the junction contained 20 bases not matched to a gene. Germline assignment: CDR1 LGHNA and CDR2 YSLEER. On this clonotype itself: Its specificity is unknown.

The library put unique molecular identifiers onto individual cDNA molecules. Per the original data handling: Samples ranged from about 20,000 to 750,000 TCRs, with a median of approximately 91,000. TCRdb reanalysed the RACE reads using MiXCR and keeps one entry per CDR3 protein. These V and J calls derive from TCRdb rather than the authors' analysis. Here the sample spans 87,000 or so distinct CDR3 sequences, around 10% being singletons. The chain employs TRBV4-3 and TRBJ2-1; 7 bases map to TRBD2. The source of this sequence is a woman aged 40 to 50 with alopecia areata. Some clones in this sample may be carry-over from other donors' samples. The starting material was whole blood, obtained in connection with sensitization to the hapten diphenylcyclopropenone (DPC). CDR3 coding DNA: TGCGCCAGCAGCCATAGAAACTGGACTAGGATTTTCTTGAGCTCCTACAATGAGCAGTTCTTC. Translated: CASSHRNWTRIFLSSYNEQFF.